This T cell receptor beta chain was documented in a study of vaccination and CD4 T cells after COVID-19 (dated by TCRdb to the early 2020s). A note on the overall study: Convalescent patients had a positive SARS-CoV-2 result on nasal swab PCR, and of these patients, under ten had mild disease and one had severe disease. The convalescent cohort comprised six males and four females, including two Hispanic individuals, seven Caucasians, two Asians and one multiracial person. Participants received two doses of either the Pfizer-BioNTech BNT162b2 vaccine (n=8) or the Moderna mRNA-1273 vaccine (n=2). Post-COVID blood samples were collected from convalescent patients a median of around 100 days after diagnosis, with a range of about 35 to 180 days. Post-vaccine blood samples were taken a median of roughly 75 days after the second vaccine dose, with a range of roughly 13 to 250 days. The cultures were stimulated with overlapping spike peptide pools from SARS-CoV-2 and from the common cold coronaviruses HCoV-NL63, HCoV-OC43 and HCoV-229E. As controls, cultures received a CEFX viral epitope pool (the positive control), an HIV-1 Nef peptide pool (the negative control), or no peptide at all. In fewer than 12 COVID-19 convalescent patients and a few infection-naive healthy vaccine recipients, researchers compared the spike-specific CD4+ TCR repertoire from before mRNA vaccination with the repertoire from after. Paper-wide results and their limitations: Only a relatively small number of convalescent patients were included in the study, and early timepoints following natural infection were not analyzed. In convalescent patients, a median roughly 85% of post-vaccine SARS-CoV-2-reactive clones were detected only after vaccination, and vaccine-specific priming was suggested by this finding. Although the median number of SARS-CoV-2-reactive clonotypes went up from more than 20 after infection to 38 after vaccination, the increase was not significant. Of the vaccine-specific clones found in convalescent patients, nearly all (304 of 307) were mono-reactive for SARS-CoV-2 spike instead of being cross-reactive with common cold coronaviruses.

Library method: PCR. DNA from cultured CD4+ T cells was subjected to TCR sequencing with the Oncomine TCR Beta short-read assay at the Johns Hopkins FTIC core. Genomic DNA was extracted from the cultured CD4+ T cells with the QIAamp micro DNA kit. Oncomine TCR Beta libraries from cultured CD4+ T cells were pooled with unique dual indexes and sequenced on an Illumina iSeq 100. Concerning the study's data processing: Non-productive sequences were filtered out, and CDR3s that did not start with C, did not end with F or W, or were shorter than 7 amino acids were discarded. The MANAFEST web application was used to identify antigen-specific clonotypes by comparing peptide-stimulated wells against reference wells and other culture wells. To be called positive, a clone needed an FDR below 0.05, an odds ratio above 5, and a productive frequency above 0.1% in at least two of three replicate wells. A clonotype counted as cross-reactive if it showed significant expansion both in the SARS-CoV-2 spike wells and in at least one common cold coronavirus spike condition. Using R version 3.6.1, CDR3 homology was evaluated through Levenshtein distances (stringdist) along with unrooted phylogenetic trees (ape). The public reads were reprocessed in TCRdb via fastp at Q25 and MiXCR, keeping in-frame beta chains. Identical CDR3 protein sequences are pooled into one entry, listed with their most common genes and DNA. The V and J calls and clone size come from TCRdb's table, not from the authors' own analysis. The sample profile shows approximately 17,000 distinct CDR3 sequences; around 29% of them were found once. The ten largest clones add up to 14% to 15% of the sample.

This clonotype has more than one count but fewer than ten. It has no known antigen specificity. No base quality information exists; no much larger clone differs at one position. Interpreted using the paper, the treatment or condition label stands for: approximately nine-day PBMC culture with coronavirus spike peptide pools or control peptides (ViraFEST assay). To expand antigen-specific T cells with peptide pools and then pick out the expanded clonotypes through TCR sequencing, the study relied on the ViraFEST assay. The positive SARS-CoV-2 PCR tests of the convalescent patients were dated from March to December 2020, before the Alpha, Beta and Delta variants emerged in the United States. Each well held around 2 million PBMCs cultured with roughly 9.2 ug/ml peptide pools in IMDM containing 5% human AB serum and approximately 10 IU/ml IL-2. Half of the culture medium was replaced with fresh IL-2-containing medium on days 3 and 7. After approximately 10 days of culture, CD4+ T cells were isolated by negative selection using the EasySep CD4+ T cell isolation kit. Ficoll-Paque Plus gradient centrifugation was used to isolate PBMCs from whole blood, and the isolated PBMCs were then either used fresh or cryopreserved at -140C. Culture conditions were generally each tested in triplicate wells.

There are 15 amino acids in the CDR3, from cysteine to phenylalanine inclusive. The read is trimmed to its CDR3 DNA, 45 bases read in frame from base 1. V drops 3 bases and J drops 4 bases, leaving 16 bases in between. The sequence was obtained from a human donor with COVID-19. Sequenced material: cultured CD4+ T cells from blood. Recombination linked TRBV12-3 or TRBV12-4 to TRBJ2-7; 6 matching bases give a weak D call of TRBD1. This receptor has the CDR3 CASSFRGQGRYEQYF. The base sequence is TGTGCCAGCAGTTTCCGGGGCCAGGGGCGGTACGAGCAGTACTTC.